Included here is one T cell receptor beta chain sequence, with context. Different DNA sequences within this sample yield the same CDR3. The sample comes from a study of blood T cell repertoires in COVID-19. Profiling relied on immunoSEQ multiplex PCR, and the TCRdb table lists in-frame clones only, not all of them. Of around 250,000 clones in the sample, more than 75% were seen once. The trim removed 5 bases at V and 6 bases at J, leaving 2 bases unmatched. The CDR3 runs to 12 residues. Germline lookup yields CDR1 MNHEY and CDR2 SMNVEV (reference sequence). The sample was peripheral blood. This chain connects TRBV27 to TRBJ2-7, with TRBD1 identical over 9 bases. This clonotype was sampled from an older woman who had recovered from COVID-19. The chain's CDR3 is CASSTGGGEQYF. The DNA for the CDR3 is TGTGCCAGCAGTACAGGGGGCGGCGAGCAGTACTTC.